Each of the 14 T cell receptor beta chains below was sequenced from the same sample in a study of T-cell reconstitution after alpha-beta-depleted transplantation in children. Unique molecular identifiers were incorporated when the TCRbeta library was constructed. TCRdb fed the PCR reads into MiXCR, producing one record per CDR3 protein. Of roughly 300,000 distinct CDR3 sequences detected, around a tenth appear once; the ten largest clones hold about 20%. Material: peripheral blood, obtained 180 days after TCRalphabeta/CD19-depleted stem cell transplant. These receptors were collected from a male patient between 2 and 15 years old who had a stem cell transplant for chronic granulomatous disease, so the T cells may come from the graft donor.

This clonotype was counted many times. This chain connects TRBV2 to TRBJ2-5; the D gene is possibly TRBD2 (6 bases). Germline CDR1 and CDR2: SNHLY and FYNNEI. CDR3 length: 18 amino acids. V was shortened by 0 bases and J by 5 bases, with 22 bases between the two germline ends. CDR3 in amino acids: CASSEALRFFGGAETQYF. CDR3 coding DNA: TGTGCCAGCAGTGAAGCGCTTCGGTTCTTTGGAGGGGCGGAGACCCAGTACTTC.

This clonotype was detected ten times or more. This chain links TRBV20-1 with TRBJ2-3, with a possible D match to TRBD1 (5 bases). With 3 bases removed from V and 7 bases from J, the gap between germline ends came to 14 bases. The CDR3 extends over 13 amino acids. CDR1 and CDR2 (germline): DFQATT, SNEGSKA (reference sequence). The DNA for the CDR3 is TGCAGTGCTAGGGGGCTAGAAGCCTATACGCAGTATTTT. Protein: CSARGLEAYTQYF.

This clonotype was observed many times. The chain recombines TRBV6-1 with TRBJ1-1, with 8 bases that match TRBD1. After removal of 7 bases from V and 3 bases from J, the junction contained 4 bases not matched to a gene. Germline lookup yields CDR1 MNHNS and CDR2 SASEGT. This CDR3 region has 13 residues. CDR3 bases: TGTGCCAGCACCGGGGACAGGTACACTGAAGCTTTCTTT. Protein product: CASTGDRYTEAFF.

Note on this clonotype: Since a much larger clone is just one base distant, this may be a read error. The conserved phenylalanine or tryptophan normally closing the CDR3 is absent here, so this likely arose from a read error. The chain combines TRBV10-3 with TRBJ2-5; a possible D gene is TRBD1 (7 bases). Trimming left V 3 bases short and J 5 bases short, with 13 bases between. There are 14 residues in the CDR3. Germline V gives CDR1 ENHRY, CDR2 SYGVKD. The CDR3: CAISEGGRGETQYY. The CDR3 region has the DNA TGTGCCATCAGTGAAGGGGGCCGGGGGGAGACCCAGTACTAC.

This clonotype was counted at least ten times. The CDR3 region has the DNA TGTGCCAGCAGTTTAGGTGTAAAACTGTTTTTT. Protein: CASSLGVKLFF. The V gene is TRBV12-3 or TRBV12-4, the J gene TRBJ1-4; no reliable D call. V was cut by 1 base and J by 10 bases, with 4 bases left in between. This CDR3 spans 11 amino acids.

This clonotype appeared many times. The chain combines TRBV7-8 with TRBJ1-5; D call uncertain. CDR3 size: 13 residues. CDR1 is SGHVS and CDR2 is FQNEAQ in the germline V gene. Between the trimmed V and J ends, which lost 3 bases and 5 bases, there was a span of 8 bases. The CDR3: CASSFGWYQPQHF. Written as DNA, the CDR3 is TGTGCCAGCAGCTTCGGGTGGTATCAGCCCCAGCATTTT.

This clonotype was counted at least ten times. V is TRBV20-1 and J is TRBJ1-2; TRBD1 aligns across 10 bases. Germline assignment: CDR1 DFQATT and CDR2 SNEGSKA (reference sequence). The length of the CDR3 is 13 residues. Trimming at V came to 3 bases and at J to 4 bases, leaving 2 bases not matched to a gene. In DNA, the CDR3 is TGCAGTGCTAGGACAGGGGGCGGCTATGGCTACACCTTC. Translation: CSARTGGGYGYTF.

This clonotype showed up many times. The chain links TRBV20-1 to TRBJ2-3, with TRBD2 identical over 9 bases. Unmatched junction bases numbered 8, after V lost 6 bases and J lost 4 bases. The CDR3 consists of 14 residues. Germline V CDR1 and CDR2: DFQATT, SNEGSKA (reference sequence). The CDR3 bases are TGCAGTGCCCCATGGCGGGGGGGGGCAGATACGCAGTATTTT. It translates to CSAPWRGGADTQYF.

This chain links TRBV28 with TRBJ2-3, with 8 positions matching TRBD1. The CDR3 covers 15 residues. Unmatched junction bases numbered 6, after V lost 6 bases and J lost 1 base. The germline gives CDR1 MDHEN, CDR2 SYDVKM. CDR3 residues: CASSSGGGGTDTQYF. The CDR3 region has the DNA TGTGCCAGCAGCTCAGGGGGCGGCGGCACAGATACGCAGTATTTT. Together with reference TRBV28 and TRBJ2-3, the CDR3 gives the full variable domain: DVKVTQSSRYLVKRTGEKVFLECVQDMDHENMFWYRQDPGLGLRLIYFSYDVKMKEKGDIPEGYSVSREKKERFSLILESASTNQTSMYLCASSSGGGGTDTQYFGPGTRLTVL.

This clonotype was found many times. The chain's CDR3 is CASSYDRSADTQYF. DNA of the CDR3: TGTGCCAGCAGTTACGACCGTAGCGCGGATACGCAGTATTTT. The J gene is TRBJ2-3, the V gene TRBV6-5; D perhaps matches TRBD2 (5 bases). The CDR3 spans 14 residues. With 2 bases removed from V and 6 bases from J, the gap between germline ends came to 12 bases. Germline V gene sequence: CDR1 MNHEY, CDR2 SVGAGI.

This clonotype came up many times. The CDR3 spells CSAWPGPGNEQFF. For the CDR3, the DNA is TGCAGTGCCTGGCCGGGTCCCGGCAATGAGCAGTTCTTC. The chain carries TRBV20-1 and TRBJ2-1; D remains unclear. The CDR3 has 13 residues. V was trimmed by 6 bases and J by 6 bases, leaving 15 bases between them. Germline assignment: CDR1 DFQATT and CDR2 SNEGSKA (reference sequence).

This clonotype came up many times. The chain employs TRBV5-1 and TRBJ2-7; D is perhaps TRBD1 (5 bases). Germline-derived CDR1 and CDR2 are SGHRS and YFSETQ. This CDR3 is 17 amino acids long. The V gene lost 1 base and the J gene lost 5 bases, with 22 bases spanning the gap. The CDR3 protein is CASSLTPGKTVGHEQYF. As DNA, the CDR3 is TGCGCCAGCAGCTTGACCCCCGGAAAGACAGTCGGTCACGAGCAGTACTTC.

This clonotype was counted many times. As DNA, the CDR3 is TGTGCCATCAGTGTAGCGGGCGGAAATCAGCCCCAGCATTTT. Its translation is CAISVAGGNQPQHF. The chain combines TRBV10-3 with TRBJ1-5; D ambiguous. CDR1 is ENHRY, CDR2 SYGVKD, per germline. There are 14 residues in the CDR3. V shed 4 bases and J shed 4 bases, with 11 bases lying between them.

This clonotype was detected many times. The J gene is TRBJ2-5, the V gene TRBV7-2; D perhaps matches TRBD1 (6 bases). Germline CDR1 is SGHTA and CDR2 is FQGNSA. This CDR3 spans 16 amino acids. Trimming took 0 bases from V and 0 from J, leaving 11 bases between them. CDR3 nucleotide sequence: TGTGCCAGCAGCTTAGCGGGGACAAAGTACCAAGAGACCCAGTACTTC. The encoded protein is CASSLAGTKYQETQYF.